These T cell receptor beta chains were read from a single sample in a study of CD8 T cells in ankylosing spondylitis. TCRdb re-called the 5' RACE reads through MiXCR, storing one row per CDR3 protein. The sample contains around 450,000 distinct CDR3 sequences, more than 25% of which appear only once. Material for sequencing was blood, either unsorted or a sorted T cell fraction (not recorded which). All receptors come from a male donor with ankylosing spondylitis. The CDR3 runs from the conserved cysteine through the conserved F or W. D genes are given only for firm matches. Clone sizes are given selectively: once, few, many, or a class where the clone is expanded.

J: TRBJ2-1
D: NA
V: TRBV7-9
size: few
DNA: TGTGCCAGCAGCTTAGACAGCGATAGAGCATCCGAGCAGTTCTTC
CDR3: CASSLDSDRASEQFF

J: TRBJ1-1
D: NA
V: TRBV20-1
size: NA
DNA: TGCAGGGGACGCCAGGGAGGTCGCACTGAAGCTTTCTTT
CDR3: CRGRQGGRTEAFF

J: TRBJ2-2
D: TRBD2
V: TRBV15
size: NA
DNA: TGTGCCACCAGCAGGGGACTAGCGGGAGGAAACACCGGGGAGCTGTTTTTT
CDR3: CATSRGLAGGNTGELFF

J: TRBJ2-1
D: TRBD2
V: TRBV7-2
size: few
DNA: TGTGCCAGCAGCTTTTCCGGGACTAGAAAAGAGCAGTTCTTC
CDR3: CASSFSGTRKEQFF

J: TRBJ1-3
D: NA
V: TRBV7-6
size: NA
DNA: TGTGCCAGCAGCTCCGGATTCCCTGGAAACACCATATATTTT
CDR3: CASSSGFPGNTIYF

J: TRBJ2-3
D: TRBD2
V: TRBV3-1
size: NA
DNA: TGTGCCAGCAGCCCCTTTTTAGCGGGAGGCGCCGGGAATACGCAGTATTTT
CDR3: CASSPFLAGGAGNTQYF

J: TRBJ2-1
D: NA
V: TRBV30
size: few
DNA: TGTGCCGCTGGGGCAGGCCACAATGAGCAGTTCTTC
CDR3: CAAGAGHNEQFF

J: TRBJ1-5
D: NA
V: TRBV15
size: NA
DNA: TGTGCCACCAGCAGAGCTGGGTATAGCAATCAGCCCCAGCATTTT
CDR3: CATSRAGYSNQPQHF

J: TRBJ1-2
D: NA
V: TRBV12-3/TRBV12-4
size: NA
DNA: TGTGCCAGCAGTTTAGGAAGGGAGGATGGCTACACCTTC
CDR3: CASSLGREDGYTF

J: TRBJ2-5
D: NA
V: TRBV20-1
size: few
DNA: TGCAGTGCTAGACAAGACAGTCGGCAGACCCAGTACTTC
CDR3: CSARQDSRQTQYF

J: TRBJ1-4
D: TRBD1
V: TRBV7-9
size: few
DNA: TGTGCCAGCAGCCCGGGACAGGGGGACGAGGAAAAACTGTTTTTT
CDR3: CASSPGQGDEEKLFF

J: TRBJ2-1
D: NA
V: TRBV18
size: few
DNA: TGTGCCAGCTCGCCTGCTTCCGGACTTAGTTACAATGAGCAGTTCTTC
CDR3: CASSPASGLSYNEQFF

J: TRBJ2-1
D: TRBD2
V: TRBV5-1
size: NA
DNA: TGCGCCAGCAGCCTCGGGACTAGAACGAGCAATGAGCAGTTCTTC
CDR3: CASSLGTRTSNEQFF

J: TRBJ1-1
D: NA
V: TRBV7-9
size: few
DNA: TGTGCCAGCAGCCCAACTGGAGCTTTCTTT
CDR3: CASSPTGAFF

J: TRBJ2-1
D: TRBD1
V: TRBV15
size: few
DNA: TGTGCCACCAGCGGATATACAGGGGGCGGTTTCAATGAGCAGTTCTTC
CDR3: CATSGYTGGGFNEQFF

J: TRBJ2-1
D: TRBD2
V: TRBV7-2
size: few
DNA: TGTGCCAGCAGCACTAATCTAGCGGAGCCCTACAATGAGCAGTTCTTC
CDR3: CASSTNLAEPYNEQFF

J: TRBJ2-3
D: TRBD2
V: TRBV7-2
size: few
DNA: TGTGCCAGCAGCTTAGGCGGGAGGCGCACAGATACGCAGTATTTT
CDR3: CASSLGGRRTDTQYF

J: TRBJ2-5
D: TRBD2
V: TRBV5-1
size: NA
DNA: TGCGCCAGCAGCTCAGGGACTAGCGGGTACCAAGAGACCCAGTACTTC
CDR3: CASSSGTSGYQETQYF

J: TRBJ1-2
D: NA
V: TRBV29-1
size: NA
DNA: TGCAGCGTCGAGCGGGGTTTTGGCTACACCTTC
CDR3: CSVERGFGYTF

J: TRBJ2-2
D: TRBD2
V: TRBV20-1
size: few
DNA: TGCAGTGCTAGGGATCTGACTAGCGGGACTTACGGCGGGGAGCTGTTTTTT
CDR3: CSARDLTSGTYGGELFF

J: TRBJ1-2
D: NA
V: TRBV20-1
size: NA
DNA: TGCAGATCAACGAGGGCACCTAACTATGGCTACACCTTC
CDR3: CRSTRAPNYGYTF

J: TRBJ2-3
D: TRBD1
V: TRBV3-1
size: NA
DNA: TGTGCCAGCAGCCAAGCCAGCCGACAGGGGGCTTCGGATACGCAGTATTTT
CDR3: CASSQASRQGASDTQYF